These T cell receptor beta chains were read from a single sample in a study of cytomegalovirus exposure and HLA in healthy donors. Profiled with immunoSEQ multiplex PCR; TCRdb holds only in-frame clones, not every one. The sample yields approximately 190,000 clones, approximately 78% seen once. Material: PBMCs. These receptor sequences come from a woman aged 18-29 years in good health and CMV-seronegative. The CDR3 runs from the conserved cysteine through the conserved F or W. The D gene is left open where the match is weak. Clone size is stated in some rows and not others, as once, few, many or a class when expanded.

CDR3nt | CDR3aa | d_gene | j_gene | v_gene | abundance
TGTGCCAGCGGCACAGGGGAAGAGACCCAGTACTTC | CASGTGEETQYF | TRBD1 | TRBJ2-5 | TRBV28 | .
TGCGCCAGCAGCCAAGAGAGGGTCTACGAGCAGTACTTC | CASSQERVYEQYF | . | TRBJ2-7 | TRBV4-1 | .
TGTGCCAGAAGCTTGCTGAGGACAGATACGCAGTATTTT | CARSLLRTDTQYF | . | TRBJ2-3 | TRBV5-3 | .
TGTGCCAGCAGCTTTCCTAGCGCTAACAATGAGCAGTTCTTC | CASSFPSANNEQFF | . | TRBJ2-1 | TRBV13 | .
TGTGCCAGTAGTACCCCCGGTACAGTCTCTGGAAACACCATATATTTT | CASSTPGTVSGNTIYF | . | TRBJ1-3 | TRBV19 | .
TGTGCCAGTAGTCAACAGGGTTTCCGCGAGCAGTACTTC | CASSQQGFREQYF | . | TRBJ2-7 | TRBV19 | .
TGTGCCAGCAGCCCCGGCGGAGACTATGGCTACACCTTC | CASSPGGDYGYTF | . | TRBJ1-2 | TRBV7-9 | few
TGTGCCAGTAGTATAGCGGCCGAGACAGGGATCGGCTACACCTTC | CASSIAAETGIGYTF | TRBD1 | TRBJ1-2 | TRBV19 | few
TGTTCCAGCAGCCGTCTCGTGGGGGGGAGTGAGCACTTC | CSSSRLVGGSEHF | TRBD2 | TRBJ2-7 | TRBV7-9 | once
TGTGCCTGGAGTGACCCGGGGACTAGCGGGAACGAGCAGTACTTC | CAWSDPGTSGNEQYF | TRBD2 | TRBJ2-7 | TRBV30 | few